The clone carrying this T cell receptor (beta chain) was recorded a few times. Its cognate antigen is unknown. Germline lookup yields CDR1 LNHNV and CDR2 YYDKDF (reference sequence). CDR3 size: 13 residues. V was clipped by 8 bases and J by 3 bases, with 11 bases between them. This sample is part of a study of CD8 T cells in ankylosing spondylitis. TCRdb called the 5' RACE reads again in MiXCR, with one record for every CDR3 protein. The sample has 300,000 to 400,000 distinct CDR3 sequences; around a tenth are singletons. Study-wide results and caveats: Disease-linked clones, CD8+, were relatively rare in peripheral blood.

The sequenced sample was blood, either unsorted or a sorted T cell fraction (not recorded which). V gene TRBV15 combines with J gene TRBJ1-5; a weak D match, TRBD1 (5 bases). The receptor was isolated from a female donor with ankylosing spondylitis or in good health (not recorded which). For the CDR3, the DNA is TGTGCCACCGGGGGAGGGCTCAATCAGCCCCAGCATTTT. This codes for CATGGGLNQPQHF.